The source of this T cell receptor beta chain is a study of blood T cell repertoires in COVID-19. Overall study: COVID-19 samples, acute and convalescent, were from the United States, Italy and Spain. T cells, B-cell-depleted T cells, or PBMCs provided the cDNA or gDNA that served as material.

The CDR3 extends over 15 amino acids. Germline V gene sequence: CDR1 LGHDT, CDR2 YNNKEL (reference sequence). V dropped 2 bases and J dropped 4 bases, with 11 bases sitting between them. Original data processing: Amplification with reference gene primers provided the estimates of nucleated cell counts. Assay used: immunoSEQ multiplex PCR; TCRdb lists only in-frame clones, some missing. V and J calls and clone size are those listed in that table; D and trimming were worked out from the DNA. Of roughly 110,000 clones in the sample, about 90% are singletons; the top ten hold 4% to 5.5%. This clonotype was sampled from a woman aged 50 to 65 with acute or convalescent COVID-19. The V gene is TRBV3-1 (or the pseudogene TRBV3-2), the J gene TRBJ1-4; D is unclear. Material for sequencing was peripheral blood. Here the CDR3 DNA reads TGTGCCAGCAGCCAACCCGGCCAGGTTAATGAAAAACTGTTTTTT. Translated: CASSQPGQVNEKLFF.